This T cell receptor (beta chain) came from a study of CD8 T cells in Susac syndrome. Study-wide background: Blood was drawn from Susac syndrome patients while they were therapy-naive, on corticosteroids, or on intravenous immunoglobulin alone.

Germline V gene sequence: CDR1 DFQATT, CDR2 SNEGSKA (reference sequence). The CDR3 length is 13 residues. V lost 0 bases and J 7 bases, leaving 12 bases between the germline ends. RNA in amounts of about 0.45 to 1 ug was reverse transcribed with random hexamers. TCRdb re-called the immunoSEQ multiplex PCR reads through MiXCR, storing one row per CDR3 protein. The sample lists approximately 190,000 distinct CDR3 sequences; approximately 95% were seen once. This rearrangement joins TRBV20-1 to TRBJ1-2; TRBD1 is a possible D gene (5 bases). The clonotype originates from a human donor with Susac syndrome. What was sequenced was CD4+ T cells from PBMCs. Here the CDR3 DNA reads TGCAGTGCTAGAGATATGGGGGTAGGTGGCTACACCTTC. Residues: CSARDMGVGGYTF.